The source of this T cell receptor (beta chain) is a study of blood T cell repertoires in COVID-19. For the study at large: Sample material is recorded as cDNA or gDNA derived from T cells, B-cell-depleted T cells, or PBMCs.

Authors' methods: Nucleated cell number was recorded as an estimate derived from reference gene primer amplification. Sequencing was performed with immunoSEQ multiplex PCR; in TCRdb, only in-frame clones are kept and a portion is missing. Clone size and V and J calls were adopted from that table, with D and trimming inferred from the DNA. The data show 160,000 or so clones, approximately 88% seen once. V gave up 3 bases and J gave up 3 bases; unmatched junction bases: 2. CDR1 is SGHTA, CDR2 FQGNSA, per germline. The CDR3 has 15 amino acids. The material sequenced was peripheral blood. The chain employs TRBV7-2 and TRBJ2-7; 13 nucleotides agree with TRBD2. The source of this sequence is a man aged 55 to 69 with acute or convalescent COVID-19. CDR3 DNA sequence: TGTGCCAGCAGCTTGACTAGCGGGGGGTTCTACGAGCAGTACTTC. Translated, it gives CASSLTSGGFYEQYF.